One and the same sample provided the 10 T cell receptor beta chains below, sequenced in a study of T cell repertoires in cytomegalovirus infection. TCRdb passed the reads through MiXCR, listing each CDR3 protein once. Here the sample spans approximately 240,000 distinct CDR3 sequences, over 9% being singletons. Sequenced input: PBMCs. Receptors were obtained from a human donor in good health (CMV status not recorded). Some clones in this sample may be carry-over from other donors' samples.

This clonotype was counted at least ten times. V usage is TRBV7-2 and J usage is TRBJ2-3; D uncertain. The CDR3 runs to 15 residues. Germline values: CDR1 SGHTA, CDR2 FQGNSA. V lost 1 base to trimming and J lost 2 bases, with 10 bases between them. CDR3 protein: CASSLDGFVTDTQYF. CDR3 in DNA: TGTGCCAGCAGCTTAGATGGGTTCGTCACAGATACGCAGTATTTT. The entire variable domain, with the rest obtained from reference TRBV7-2 and TRBJ2-3, is as follows: GAGVSQSPSNKVTEKGKDVELRCDPISGHTALYWYRQSLGQGLEFLIYFQGNSAPDKSGLPSDRFSAERTGGSVSTLTIQRTQQEDSAVYLCASSLDGFVTDTQYFGPGTRLTVL.

In its sample, this clonotype was seen many times. The genes are TRBV7-2 and TRBJ2-5; TRBD2 aligns across 8 bases. V lost 2 bases, J lost 2 bases, and 7 bases stayed unmatched. The germline gives CDR1 SGHTA, CDR2 FQGNSA. CDR3 length: 16 residues. For the CDR3, the DNA is TGTGCCAGCAGCTTAAAGCCGGGACTAGGTCAAGAGACCCAGTACTTC. It translates to CASSLKPGLGQETQYF.

This clonotype has ten or more counts. The chain has TRBV6-1 and TRBJ2-7; 9 bases line up with TRBD2. The CDR3 length is 12 residues. CDR1 MNHNS and CDR2 SASEGT come from the germline V gene. The V segment lost 10 bases and the J segment 7 bases; nucleotides outside the gene matches: 8. In DNA, the CDR3 is TGTGCCACCGACGAGCGGGGGGTTGAGCAGTACTTC. Its translation is CATDERGVEQYF.

In this sample, this clonotype turned up many times. This sequence joins TRBV6-5 and TRBJ1-2; unclear D gene. This CDR3 spans 15 amino acids. The germline V gene encodes CDR1 MNHEY and CDR2 SVGAGI. With 2 bases removed from V and 8 bases from J, the gap between germline ends came to 18 bases. The CDR3 region has the DNA TGTGCCAGCAGTTACGACCCGGCGGCTAGAGGAGGCTACACCTTC. It encodes CASSYDPAARGGYTF.

The table lists this clonotype with a few counts. The chain has TRBV25-1 and TRBJ2-5; unclear D gene. The V end was cut by 2 bases, the J end by 0 bases, with 13 bases between. This CDR3 is 16 amino acids long. Germline values: CDR1 MGHDK, CDR2 SYGVNS. The CDR3 nucleotides read TGTGCCAGCAGTGAACCACAGAGGATCTACCAAGAGACCCAGTACTTC. This encodes CASSEPQRIYQETQYF.

This clonotype appeared a few times. This chain uses TRBV19 with TRBJ2-7, with TRBD1 matching 10 bases. The CDR3 length is 14 residues. V dropped 3 bases and J dropped 6; count of bases not matched to a gene: 5. CDR1 is LNHDA and CDR2 is SQIVND in the germline V gene (reference sequence). The CDR3 region is CASSMLRDRGEQYF. The CDR3, as DNA: TGTGCCAGTAGTATGCTGAGGGACAGGGGCGAGCAGTACTTC.

This chain joins TRBV10-3 and TRBJ2-2; D unresolved. V lost 0 bases and J lost 5, with 4 bases in between. Germline V lookup: CDR1 ENHRY, CDR2 SYGVKD. This CDR3 is built from 13 residues. In nucleotides, the CDR3 is TGTGCCATCAGTGAGTCGAGGACCGGGGAGCTGTTTTTT. As protein: CAISESRTGELFF.

This clonotype was detected many times. This sequence joins TRBV12-3 or TRBV12-4 and TRBJ1-5; 8 positions agree with TRBD1. V gave up 5 bases and J gave up 7 bases; unmatched junction bases: 4. The CDR3 runs 13 residues. CDR3 nucleotide sequence: TGTGCCAGCAGTCCGGCAGGGGGCCAGCCCCAGCATTTT. As protein: CASSPAGGQPQHF.

J is TRBJ2-1 and V is TRBV12-5; the match to TRBD1 covers 7 bases. Trimming cost V 7 bases and J 7 bases; bases outside gene matches: 13. The CDR3 length is 15 residues. Germline CDR1 and CDR2: LGHNT and FRNRAP. The CDR3 spells CASDRPGGVSNEQFF. DNA for the CDR3: TGTGCTAGTGATCGACCAGGGGGAGTAAGTAATGAGCAGTTCTTC.

The chain carries TRBV2 and TRBJ1-1, with D possibly being TRBD1 (5 bases). The CDR3 spans 14 residues. The V gene lost 0 bases and the J gene lost 5 bases, with 10 bases spanning the gap. Germline lookup yields CDR1 SNHLY and CDR2 FYNNEI. Here the CDR3 DNA reads TGTGCCAGCAGTGAAGCGCTGGGGGAAACTGAAGCTTTCTTT. Its translation is CASSEALGETEAFF.